This is a list of T cell receptor beta chains from one sample in a study of blood T cell repertoires in COVID-19. Libraries were prepared by immunoSEQ multiplex PCR; TCRdb keeps only in-frame clonotypes and omits some of them. The sample shows some 240,000 clones, about 87% of them seen only once. Sample: PBMCs or T cells enriched from blood (not recorded which). These receptors were collected from a woman between 40 and 50 years old who had been exposed to COVID-19. The CDR3 runs from the conserved cysteine through the conserved F or W. Fields, in order: CDR3 protein, V gene, J gene.

CASSPRLAGDEQFF	TRBV5-1	TRBJ2-1
CASSFRASPGGELFF	TRBV7-3	TRBJ2-2
CASSTGTSGRYQETQYF	TRBV19	TRBJ2-5
CASSLDRSSYEQYF	TRBV18	TRBJ2-7
CASSLLPSTDTQYF	TRBV5-4	TRBJ2-3
CASSSTGDIKPQHF	TRBV6-2/TRBV6-3	TRBJ1-5
CSVVESYGYTF	TRBV29-1	TRBJ1-2
CASSQGFNQPQHF	TRBV6-5	TRBJ1-5
CASSLTGGGKGTQYF	TRBV13	TRBJ2-3
CASSLGSARGTGELFF	TRBV5-4	TRBJ2-2
CASSVGPGMSNTEAFF	TRBV9	TRBJ1-1
CASSQDLVSGGRTQYF	TRBV4-1	TRBJ2-5
CAIRRSGGAEETQYF	TRBV10-3	TRBJ2-5
CASSLFLGQNTEAFF	TRBV5-1	TRBJ1-1
CASRAKAGAAGEQFF	TRBV3-1/TRBV3-2	TRBJ2-1
CASSIQMNTEAFF	TRBV7-2	TRBJ1-1
CASTLGLAGGNPPTGELFF	TRBV2	TRBJ2-2
CASSWAGKIQETQYF	TRBV7-9	TRBJ2-5
CASRPTGNYGYTF	TRBV28	TRBJ1-2
CASSQARTGNYGYTF	TRBV14	TRBJ1-2
CASSSGGRSMNTEAFF	TRBV7-3	TRBJ1-1
CASSSPGGGNQPQHF	TRBV28	TRBJ1-5